This T cell receptor (beta chain) emerged from a study of blood T cells in healthy people across ages. Study information: Per every two T cells, about one barcoded beta molecule was captured by template switching.

Trimming took 5 bases from V and 6 from J; bases not matched to a gene: 8. Germline loops: CDR1 SGHVS, CDR2 FQNEAQ. CDR3 length equals 14 residues. Donor samples were obtained from healthy Caucasian individuals from Russia, aged 6 to 90. Total RNA was isolated from each sample in quantities of at least 5 micrograms. The second PCR ran about 6 to 12 cycles with a sample-barcoded 5' primer and J-beta primers. All cDNA molecules were each tagged by a template-switch adaptor with 12 random nucleotides. TCRdb re-called the 5' RACE reads through MiXCR, storing one row per CDR3 protein. This table has hundreds of thousands of distinct CDR3 sequences, about 52% appearing once.

This TCR derives from a woman aged 55 to 70 in good health. Material: blood. The genes are TRBV7-8 and TRBJ2-7; 9 positions agree with TRBD1. Here the CDR3 DNA reads TGTGCCAGCAGCAAGGACAGGGGCTTATTCGAGCAGTACTTC. This codes for CASSKDRGLFEQYF.